This T cell receptor (beta chain) is drawn from a study of blood T cell repertoires in COVID-19. Study in general: Both acute and convalescent COVID-19 samples were obtained from the United States, Italy and Spain. Sample material is recorded as cDNA or gDNA derived from T cells, B-cell-depleted T cells, or PBMCs.

The length of the CDR3 is 17 residues. Per the study methods: Estimated nucleated cell counts came from reference gene primer amplification. Measured with immunoSEQ multiplex PCR; TCRdb has only the in-frame clones, and not every one. The V and J calls and clone size were taken over from that table, and D and trimming were inferred from the DNA. There are roughly 200,000 clones in the sample; approximately 90% occur only once, and 12% lies in the top ten. The specimen sequenced was peripheral blood. The V and J genes are TRBV21-1 and TRBJ2-7; the table's D gene call, TRBD2, was not cross checked with the DNA. TRBV21-1 is listed as a pseudogene. This clonotype originated in a young woman who had recovered from COVID-19. CDR3 nucleotides: TGTGCCAGCAGCAAACTGTCTTCGGGACTACCGGAGGCCGAGCAGTACTTC. This codes for CASSKLSSGLPEAEQYF.